One sample yielded the 28 T cell receptor beta chains listed below, sequenced in a study of blood T cell repertoires in COVID-19. Method: immunoSEQ multiplex PCR; TCRdb's copy keeps in-frame clones and lacks some. The sample gives under 200,000 clones, about four fifths of which show up once; around 18% is in the top ten. Input material: PBMCs or T cells enriched from blood (not recorded which). These receptors were collected from a man in his sixties who had recovered from COVID-19.

This sequence joins TRBV3-1 (or the pseudogene TRBV3-2) and TRBJ2-1; D not resolved. This CDR3 contains 15 residues. V dropped 0 bases and J dropped 1 base, with 7 bases sitting between them. The germline CDR1 and CDR2 sequences are LGHDT and YNNKEL (reference sequence). CDR3 nucleotide sequence: TGTGCCAGCAGCCAAGACGCGTCATCCTACAATGAGCAGTTCTTC. The encoded protein is CASSQDASSYNEQFF.

The rearrangement links TRBV7-3 to TRBJ2-1; 13 nucleotides match TRBD2. The CDR3 is made up of 16 amino acids. The V segment lost 5 bases and the J segment 7 bases; nucleotides outside the gene matches: 8. Germline CDR1 reads SGHTA; CDR2 reads FQGTGA. Here the CDR3 DNA reads TGTGCCAGCAGCCGAAGGACTAGCGGGAGTGGAAATGAGCAGTTCTTC. Protein product: CASSRRTSGSGNEQFF.

The genes are TRBV7-8 and TRBJ1-2; TRBD1 aligns across 7 bases. The CDR3 is made up of 16 amino acids. Germline lookup yields CDR1 SGHVS and CDR2 FQNEAQ. V gave up 5 bases and J gave up 3 bases; unmatched junction bases: 12. The CDR3 is CASSPGPTGSYYGYTF. CDR3 coding DNA: TGTGCCAGCAGCCCAGGCCCGACAGGGAGTTACTATGGCTACACCTTC.

The rearrangement uses TRBV5-6 and TRBJ2-5; 8 bases match TRBD1. From germline, CDR1 is SGHDT and CDR2 YYEEEE. This CDR3 contains 17 residues. V shed 4 bases and J 0 bases; nucleotides not matched to a gene: 11. DNA for the CDR3: TGTGCCAGCAGCAAGGACAGGGCCCTCCAGTACCAAGAGACCCAGTACTTC. It translates to CASSKDRALQYQETQYF.

This chain links TRBV24-1 with TRBJ2-1, with 7 bases identical to TRBD1. The CDR3 runs 14 residues. The V gene's germline CDR1 is KGHDR and CDR2 SFDVKD. V lost 5 bases, J lost 5 bases, and 5 bases stayed unmatched. The CDR3 protein is CATSGRGRHNEQFF. CDR3 in DNA: TGTGCCACCAGTGGTAGGGGGCGACACAATGAGCAGTTCTTC.

This chain connects TRBV10-3 to TRBJ1-2; TRBD1 matches at 8 bases. Losses at the gene ends were 5 bases for V and 7 bases for J; bases not matched to a gene: 12. Germline CDR1 is ENHRY and CDR2 is SYGVKD. The CDR3 is made up of 15 amino acids. The CDR3 region has the DNA TGTGCCATCAGTCAAAAACCGGGACAGGAGAGTGGCTACACCTTC. Its protein product is CAISQKPGQESGYTF.

This clone was picked up a small number of times. The rearrangement links TRBV30 to TRBJ1-6; TRBD1 aligns across 10 bases. The V and J ends lost 0 bases and 9 bases, in that order; junction bases with no gene match: 2. This CDR3 spans 14 amino acids. Germline lookup yields CDR1 GTSNPN and CDR2 SVGIG (reference sequence). The CDR3 DNA sequence: TGTGCCTGGAGTGTGGGGACAGGGGTTTCACCCCTCCACTTT. Translation: CAWSVGTGVSPLHF.

This chain uses TRBV7-8 with TRBJ1-1; 9 positions agree with TRBD1. CDR1 is SGHVS and CDR2 is FQNEAQ in the germline V gene. This CDR3 has 16 amino acids. The ends lost 5 bases at V and 0 bases at J; junction bases unmatched: 7. CDR3 sequence reads: CASSAPGQGLNTEAFF. The CDR3 bases are TGTGCCAGCAGCGCCCCGGGACAGGGTCTGAACACTGAAGCTTTCTTT.

The chain links TRBV5-1 to TRBJ2-7; tentatively, D is TRBD1 (5 bases). This CDR3 is built from 14 residues. From germline, CDR1 is SGHRS and CDR2 YFSETQ. Trimming took off 0 bases at V and 2 bases at J, with 9 bases between the two ends. The CDR3 region is CASSLDRLPYEQYF. In DNA form, the CDR3 reads TGCGCCAGCAGCTTGGACAGGCTACCCTACGAGCAGTACTTC.

In DNA, the CDR3 is TGCGCCAGCAGCTTGGGCCTTCTCGACAGCATCAGGGACTATGGCTACACCTTC. This translates into CASSLGLLDSIRDYGYTF. The chain is built from TRBV5-1 and TRBJ1-2, with D possibly matching TRBD1 (5 bases). There are 18 residues in the CDR3. Germline V gives CDR1 SGHRS, CDR2 YFSETQ. The germline V and J ends were trimmed by 0 bases and 3 bases, with 21 bases remaining between them.

The chain combines TRBV2 with TRBJ2-7; 7 nucleotides match TRBD1. With V trimmed by 6 bases and J by 5 bases, 10 bases remained unmatched. Germline loops: CDR1 SNHLY, CDR2 FYNNEI. This CDR3 spans 14 amino acids. The CDR3 region is CASRETGVAHEQYF. In DNA form, the CDR3 reads TGTGCCAGCAGGGAAACAGGGGTAGCCCACGAGCAGTACTTC.

The rearrangement links TRBV11-2 to TRBJ2-1; D is ambiguous. CDR1 is SGHAT and CDR2 is FQNNGV in the germline V gene. This CDR3 has 14 residues. The V end was cut by 5 bases, the J end by 0 bases, with 8 bases between. As DNA, the CDR3 is TGTGCCAGCAGCACACAGAGCTCCTACAATGAGCAGTTCTTC. It translates to CASSTQSSYNEQFF. Full variable domain (missing parts from reference TRBV11-2 and TRBJ2-1): EAGVAQSPRYKIIEKRQSVAFWCNPISGHATLYWYQQILGQGPKLLIQFQNNGVVDDSQLPKDRFSAERLKGVDSTLKIQPAKLEDSAVYLCASSTQSSYNEQFFGPGTRLTVL.

This clone was seen just once. The gene calls are TRBV4-2 and TRBJ2-7; D may be TRBD2 (6 bases). Trimming shortened V by 8 bases and J by 3 bases, and 14 bases separated the two germline ends. Germline CDR1 is LGHNA and CDR2 is YNFKEQ. This CDR3 region has 13 residues. CDR3 amino acids: CASGRDRYYEQYF. CDR3 sequence (DNA): TGTGCCAGCGGGCGGGACCGATACTACGAGCAGTACTTC.

The CDR3 region has the DNA TGTGCCAGCAGCTTAAACCCCCCATTTAACAGGGGAGAGACCCAGTACTTC. Residues: CASSLNPPFNRGETQYF. J is TRBJ2-5 and V is TRBV7-3; the match to TRBD1 covers 7 bases. Trimming took 1 base from V and 4 from J; bases not matched to a gene: 12. The V gene's germline CDR1 is SGHTA and CDR2 FQGTGA. There are 17 residues in the CDR3.

This clone showed up just once. V and J are TRBV9 and TRBJ1-1; 7 bases agree with TRBD1. V lost 4 bases to trimming and J lost 4 bases; unmatched junction nucleotides: 7. The CDR3 sequence is 14 residues long. The germline V gene encodes CDR1 SGDLS and CDR2 YYNGEE. The CDR3 DNA reads TGTGCCAGCAGCTTTTCGACAGGGACCACTGAAGCTTTCTTT. It encodes CASSFSTGTTEAFF.

This clone was picked up one time. The rearrangement links TRBV6-5 to TRBJ2-7, with a weak D call TRBD1 (5 bases). V dropped 7 bases and J dropped 3 bases, with 13 bases sitting between them. Germline CDR1 is MNHEY and CDR2 is SVGAGI. The length of the CDR3 is 13 residues. CDR3 residues: CASTRQGSYEQYF. As DNA, the CDR3 is TGTGCCAGCACCCGCCAGGGTAGCTACGAGCAGTACTTC.

The rearrangement links TRBV29-1 to TRBJ2-1; 9 bases match TRBD1. Germline loops: CDR1 SQVTM, CDR2 ANQGSEA. V dropped 4 bases and J dropped 4; count of bases not matched to a gene: 2. The CDR3 consists of 13 residues. The CDR3 protein is CSVAGQGYNEQFF. CDR3 bases: TGCAGCGTTGCGGGACAGGGTTACAATGAGCAGTTCTTC.

The rearrangement joins TRBV7-9 to TRBJ2-7, with D perhaps matching TRBD2 (5 bases). Germline V gives CDR1 SEHNR, CDR2 FQNEAQ (reference sequence). Trimming cost V 5 bases and J 1 base, with 18 bases left between them. The CDR3 covers 16 residues. This CDR3 is CASSKGSVDQSYEQYF. Here the CDR3 DNA reads TGTGCCAGCAGCAAAGGGAGTGTTGACCAATCCTACGAGCAGTACTTC.

This sequence joins TRBV28 and TRBJ1-4; 9 nucleotides align to TRBD1. Germline CDR1 and CDR2: MDHEN and SYDVKM. The CDR3 sequence is 14 residues long. Trimming at V came to 11 bases and at J to 4 bases, leaving 8 bases not matched to a gene. The CDR3 reads CASRGGQGNEKLFF. In nucleotides, the CDR3 is TGTGCCTCCCGGGGGGGACAGGGTAATGAAAAACTGTTTTTT.

V gene TRBV6-2 or TRBV6-3 combines with J gene TRBJ2-1; D is perhaps TRBD1 (5 bases). V dropped 3 bases and J dropped 1 base, with 16 bases sitting between them. CDR3 length equals 17 residues. Germline V gene data show CDR1 as MNHEY and CDR2 as SVGEGT. CDR3 bases: TGTGCCAGCAGTTATTCTCCGGCAGGGTCGTCCTACAATGAGCAGTTCTTC. Translating it yields CASSYSPAGSSYNEQFF.

The chain links TRBV5-1 to TRBJ2-7; 10 positions agree with TRBD1. This CDR3 comprises 14 residues. V lost 6 bases, J lost 4 bases, and 7 bases stayed unmatched. Germline V gene data show CDR1 as SGHRS and CDR2 as YFSETQ. CDR3 nucleotides: TGCGCCAGCACCACAGGGGGACAGGGGTACGAGCAGTACTTC. This encodes CASTTGGQGYEQYF.

The rearrangement links TRBV9 to TRBJ1-6; D gene ambiguous. The germline V gene has CDR1 SGDLS and CDR2 YYNGEE. Trimming removed 4 bases from V and 11 bases from J, with 13 bases in between. The CDR3 totals 13 residues. CDR3 sequence (DNA): TGTGCCAGCAGCTACACCGAAGCGACACCCCTCCACTTT. As protein: CASSYTEATPLHF.

The table lists this clone with a count of one. DNA of the CDR3: TGTGCCAGCAGCTTAGGCCCCGCTAGCGGGAGGGTGCCAGATACGCAGTATTTT. It translates to CASSLGPASGRVPDTQYF. The gene calls are TRBV11-3 and TRBJ2-3; 12 nucleotides agree with TRBD2. Germline V CDR1 and CDR2: SGHNT, YENEEA. The CDR3 has 18 residues. V lost 1 base, J lost 4 bases, and 9 bases stayed unmatched.

This chain links TRBV4-2 with TRBJ1-4; 8 bases fit TRBD1. V was pared by 0 bases and J by 0 bases, with 3 bases of the junction left unmatched. This CDR3 contains 17 residues. Germline assignment: CDR1 LGHNA and CDR2 YNFKEQ. CDR3 sequence reads: CASSQEDRAATNEKLFF. DNA for the CDR3: TGTGCCAGCAGCCAAGAGGACAGGGCTGCAACTAATGAAAAACTGTTTTTT.

The chain has TRBV5-1 and TRBJ2-1; TRBD1 agrees at 8 bases. The CDR3 consists of 14 residues. Per the germline V gene, CDR1 is SGHRS and CDR2 is YFSETQ. After removal of 6 bases from V and 1 base from J, the junction contained 3 bases not matched to a gene. The CDR3 DNA sequence: TGCGCCAGCACGGGACAGGAGTCCTACAATGAGCAGTTCTTC. Its translation: CASTGQESYNEQFF.

CDR3 sequence reads: CASSLGRQGLNYGYTF. The CDR3 DNA reads TGTGCCAGCAGCTTAGGACGGCAGGGGCTGAACTATGGCTACACCTTC. The chain is built from TRBV7-2 and TRBJ1-2, with TRBD1 as a possible D gene (6 bases). Trimming pared 1 base from V and 2 bases from J, leaving 14 bases between. CDR1 is SGHTA and CDR2 is FQGNSA in the germline V gene. The CDR3 has 16 residues.

This clone was counted a few times. This sequence joins TRBV7-2 and TRBJ2-5; D not resolved. Germline CDR1 is SGHTA and CDR2 is FQGNSA. V was pared by 6 bases and J by 2 bases, with 13 bases between. The CDR3 sequence is 14 residues long. Here the CDR3 reads CASSSVIRQETQYF. As DNA, the CDR3 is TGTGCCAGCAGTTCAGTTATCCGACAAGAGACCCAGTACTTC.

The V call is TRBV5-1, the J call TRBJ1-1; D may be TRBD1 (5 bases). V lost 3 bases and J lost 2, with 8 bases in between. Germline V gene lookup returns CDR1 SGHRS and CDR2 YFSETQ. The CDR3 has 13 residues. This chain's CDR3 is CASSSTVNTEAFF. CDR3 sequence (DNA): TGCGCCAGCAGCTCGACAGTAAACACTGAAGCTTTCTTT.